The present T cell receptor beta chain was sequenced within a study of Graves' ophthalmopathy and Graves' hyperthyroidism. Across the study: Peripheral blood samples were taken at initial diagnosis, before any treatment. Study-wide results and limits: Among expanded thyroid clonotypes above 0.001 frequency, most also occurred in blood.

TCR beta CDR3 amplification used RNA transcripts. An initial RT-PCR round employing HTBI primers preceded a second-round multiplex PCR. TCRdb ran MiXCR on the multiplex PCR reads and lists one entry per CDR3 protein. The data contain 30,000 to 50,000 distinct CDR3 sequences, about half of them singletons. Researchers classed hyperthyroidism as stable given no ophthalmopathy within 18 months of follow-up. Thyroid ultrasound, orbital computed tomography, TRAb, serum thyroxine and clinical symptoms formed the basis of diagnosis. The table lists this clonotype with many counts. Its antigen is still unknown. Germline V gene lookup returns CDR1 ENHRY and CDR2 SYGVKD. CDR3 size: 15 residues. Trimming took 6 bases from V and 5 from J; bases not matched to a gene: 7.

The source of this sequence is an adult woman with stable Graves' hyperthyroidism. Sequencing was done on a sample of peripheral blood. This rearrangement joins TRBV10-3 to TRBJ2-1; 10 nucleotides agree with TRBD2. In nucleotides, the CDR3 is TGTGCCATCAGCTTAGACGGGACTAGCGACAATGAGCAGTTCTTC. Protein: CAISLDGTSDNEQFF.